A single sample is the source of the 21 T cell receptor beta chains below, sequenced in a study of T cells in localized non-small cell lung cancer. Sequenced by immunoSEQ multiplex PCR; TCRdb stores in-frame clones only, minus some. Among about 72,000 clones, roughly 84% were seen once, and the ten largest hold 1.3%. This sample comprised peripheral blood, obtained before any cancer treatment. The receptors derive from a female donor at least 60 years old with stage I lung adenocarcinoma.

The chain couples TRBV7-9 to TRBJ2-5; D is unclear. Trimming took off 10 bases at V and 4 bases at J, with 19 bases between the two ends. Per germline, CDR1 SEHNR and CDR2 FQNEAQ (reference sequence). The CDR3 spans 14 residues. As DNA, the CDR3 is TGTGCCACCGAAGGGCCCTCAGCTCCAGAGACCCAGTACTTC. This codes for CATEGPSAPETQYF.

The sample holds one count of this clone. This chain connects TRBV2 to TRBJ2-5, with D possibly being TRBD2 (5 bases). The V end lost 1 base, the J end lost 7 bases, and 13 bases lay between the germline ends. Germline V gives CDR1 SNHLY, CDR2 FYNNEI. The CDR3 is 14 amino acids. CDR3 coding DNA: TGTGCCAGCAGTGAAGAGCTAGCATCGGGGACCCAGTACTTC. It yields the protein CASSEELASGTQYF.

This chain connects TRBV5-1 to TRBJ2-7; tentative D call: TRBD1 (5 bases). The CDR3 sequence is 15 residues long. Trimming shortened V by 0 bases and J by 5 bases, and 15 bases separated the two germline ends. Per the germline V gene, CDR1 is SGHRS and CDR2 is YFSETQ. The CDR3: CASSLEAGSIDEQYF. DNA of the CDR3: TGCGCCAGCAGCTTGGAGGCAGGGTCGATCGACGAGCAGTACTTC.

The chain joins TRBV5-1 to TRBJ1-4; D gene uncertain. V lost 0 bases to trimming and J lost 8 bases, with 8 bases between them. The CDR3 contains 13 residues. Per germline, CDR1 SGHRS and CDR2 YFSETQ. CDR3 coding DNA: TGCGCCAGCAGCTTGGACTGGGCGGAAAAACTGTTTTTT. This codes for CASSLDWAEKLFF.

V is TRBV7-8 and J is TRBJ1-1; TRBD1 might be the D (5 bases). The CDR3 is 13 amino acids. Germline loops: CDR1 SGHVS, CDR2 FQNEAQ. V was shortened by 5 bases and J by 7 bases, with 14 bases between the two germline ends. This CDR3 reads CASSTLGRSEAFF. The CDR3 DNA reads as TGTGCCAGCAGCACCCTGGGGCGGAGTGAAGCTTTCTTT.

The chain combines TRBV18 with TRBJ2-2, with 10 bases matching TRBD2. J lost 7 bases, V lost 0 bases, and 5 bases had no gene match. This CDR3 region has 16 residues. CDR1 and CDR2 (germline): KGHSH, LQKENI. The CDR3 is CASSPPSGRALGELFF. The CDR3 DNA reads as TGTGCCAGCTCACCACCGAGCGGGAGGGCCCTCGGGGAGCTGTTTTTT.

The rearrangement joins TRBV2 to TRBJ2-3; the D gene is possibly TRBD2 (5 bases). The CDR3 totals 14 residues. V was trimmed by 1 base and J by 6 bases, leaving 11 bases between them. Per germline, CDR1 SNHLY and CDR2 FYNNEI. The CDR3 DNA reads as TGTGCCAGCAGTGAAGGACCGGGGTGGGATACGCAGTATTTT. Amino acids: CASSEGPGWDTQYF.

This sequence joins TRBV19 and TRBJ2-4, with D tentatively TRBD1 or TRBD2 (5 bases each). CDR3 length equals 16 residues. CDR1 and CDR2 (germline): LNHDA, SQIVND (reference sequence). Trimming stripped 4 bases from V and 1 base from J, with 14 bases between. The CDR3 here is CASSSPGSQAKNIQYF. The DNA of the CDR3 is TGTGCCAGTAGTAGTCCAGGGAGTCAGGCCAAAAACATTCAGTACTTC.

The rearrangement joins TRBV9 to TRBJ2-2, with a weak D call TRBD2 (7 bases). Trimming cost V 7 bases and J 6 bases, with 19 bases left between them. Germline V CDR1 and CDR2: SGDLS, YYNGEE. CDR3 size: 15 residues. This CDR3 is CASHERGGDAGELFF. As DNA, the CDR3 is TGTGCCAGCCACGAGAGGGGGGGTGACGCCGGGGAGCTGTTTTTT.

The J gene is TRBJ2-1, the V gene TRBV18, with 11 bases aligning to TRBD2. Trimming took 4 bases from V and 4 from J; bases not matched to a gene: 3. The CDR3 consists of 15 residues. Germline V gives CDR1 KGHSH, CDR2 LQKENI. For the CDR3, the DNA is TGTGCCAGCTCACTCGGGACTAGCGGTTACAATGAGCAGTTCTTC. Translated, it gives CASSLGTSGYNEQFF.

V usage is TRBV5-1 and J usage is TRBJ2-5, with TRBD2 matching over 8 bases. The CDR3 is 14 amino acids. Germline lookup yields CDR1 SGHRS and CDR2 YFSETQ. V lost 6 bases, J lost 5 bases, and 9 bases stayed unmatched. As DNA, the CDR3 is TGCGCCAGCACCCCACGGGGGGGCGGGGAGACCCAGTACTTC. Amino acids: CASTPRGGGETQYF.

The rearrangement links TRBV10-3 to TRBJ2-7, with 8 bases identical to TRBD1. The germline V gene encodes CDR1 ENHRY and CDR2 SYGVKD. This CDR3 is built from 13 residues. The trim removed 4 bases at V and 4 bases at J, leaving 3 bases unmatched. CDR3 sequence reads: CAISGGQAYEQYF. The CDR3 bases are TGTGCCATCAGTGGGGGACAGGCATACGAGCAGTACTTC.

This chain connects TRBV2 to TRBJ2-7, with D tentatively TRBD1 or TRBD2 (5 bases each). Germline V gene sequence: CDR1 SNHLY, CDR2 FYNNEI. The V end lost 6 bases, the J end lost 1 base, and 7 bases lay between the germline ends. This CDR3 is built from 12 residues. The CDR3 sequence is CASRGDSYEQYF. CDR3 DNA: TGTGCCAGCAGGGGGGATTCCTACGAGCAGTACTTC. The variable domain in full, with the rest retrieved from reference TRBV2 and TRBJ2-7, is EPEVTQTPSHQVTQMGQEVILRCVPISNHLYFYWYRQILGQKVEFLVSFYNNEISEKSEIFDDQFSVERPDGSNFTLKIRSTKLEDSAMYFCASRGDSYEQYFGPGTRLTVT.

This chain uses TRBV4-2 with TRBJ1-1, with TRBD1 identical over 7 bases. Trimming took 1 base from V and 5 from J; bases not matched to a gene: 4. The CDR3 contains 14 residues. CDR1 is LGHNA, CDR2 YNFKEQ, per germline. CDR3 bases: TGTGCCAGCAGCCAAGGGGACAGCGGGACTGAAGCTTTCTTT. This codes for CASSQGDSGTEAFF.

This clone was recorded only once. V and J are TRBV5-1 and TRBJ1-2, with TRBD1 matching over 8 bases. The CDR3 covers 14 residues. J lost 8 bases, V lost 4 bases, and 10 bases had no gene match. The germline CDR1 and CDR2 sequences are SGHRS and YFSETQ. CDR3 residues: CASSTGQGEGGYTF. The CDR3 nucleotides read TGCGCCAGCAGCACTGGACAGGGAGAGGGGGGCTACACCTTC.

The chain couples TRBV15 to TRBJ2-1; the D is unclear. CDR1 is LNHNV and CDR2 is YYDKDF in the germline V gene (reference sequence). This CDR3 has 14 amino acids. V lost 0 bases, J lost 0 bases, and 3 bases lay in between. The CDR3: CATSREDSYNEQFF. The CDR3 DNA reads TGTGCCACCAGCAGAGAGGACTCCTACAATGAGCAGTTCTTC. Together with reference TRBV15 and TRBJ2-1, the CDR3 gives the full variable domain: DAMVIQNPRYQVTQFGKPVTLSCSQTLNHNVMYWYQQKSSQAPKLLFHYYDKDFNNEADTPDNFQSRRPNTSFCFLDIRSPGLGDTAMYLCATSREDSYNEQFFGPGTRLTVL.

The chain is built from TRBV18 and TRBJ2-4, with 7 bases matching TRBD2. From germline, CDR1 is KGHSH and CDR2 LQKENI. This CDR3 has 17 amino acids. After removal of 2 bases from V and 0 bases from J, the junction contained 7 bases not matched to a gene. CDR3 nucleotide sequence: TGTGCCAGCTCACCAGGGAGCGGGACTCTAGCCAAAAACATTCAGTACTTC. Translation gives CASSPGSGTLAKNIQYF.

The chain joins TRBV6-5 to TRBJ2-1, with 8 bases identical to TRBD1. This CDR3 has 16 amino acids. J was trimmed by 0 bases and V by 3 bases; bases with no gene match: 4. Germline V gives CDR1 MNHEY, CDR2 SVGAGI. This CDR3 reads CASSYRDRRSYNEQFF. The CDR3 DNA sequence: TGTGCCAGCAGTTATCGGGACAGGCGCTCCTACAATGAGCAGTTCTTC.

This sequence joins TRBV29-1 and TRBJ1-5, with TRBD1 matching 11 bases. This CDR3 region has 14 residues. V lost 7 bases to trimming and J lost 3 bases; unmatched junction nucleotides: 5. In germline, CDR1 is SQVTM, CDR2 ANQGSEA. The CDR3 is CSAWDRGSNQPQHF. The CDR3 nucleotides read TGCAGCGCTTGGGACAGGGGGTCCAATCAGCCCCAGCATTTT.

This clone was seen once. This chain links TRBV21-1 with TRBJ1-2; the tabulated D call, TRBD1, remains unverified against the DNA. TRBV21-1 is given as a pseudogene. The CDR3 length is 14 residues. The CDR3 DNA sequence: TGTGCCAGCAGCAACGAGGGACAGGGGTCTGGCTACACCTTC. Its translation is CASSNEGQGSGYTF.

J is TRBJ2-4 and V is TRBV5-4, with D tentatively TRBD1 or TRBD2 (7 bases each). This CDR3 comprises 18 residues. From germline, CDR1 is SGHNT and CDR2 YYREEE (reference sequence). V lost 4 bases, J lost 1 base, and 21 bases lay in between. CDR3 bases: TGTGCCAGCAGCACGCGACAGGGAGGGGAGCGGGCCAAAAACATTCAGTACTTC. Its translation is CASSTRQGGERAKNIQYF. The full variable domain, in which reference TRBV5-4 and TRBJ2-4 provide the parts outside the CDR3, is ETGVTQSPTHLIKTRGQQVTLRCSSQSGHNTVSWYQQALGQGPQFIFQYYREEENGRGNFPPRFSGLQFPNYSSELNVNALELDDSALYLCASSTRQGGERAKNIQYFGAGTRLSVL.